The 2 T cell receptor beta chains below were found in one sample sequenced in a study of cytomegalovirus exposure and HLA in healthy donors. Amplification used 60 Vbeta primers and 13 Jbeta primers. The assay was immunoSEQ multiplex PCR, and TCRdb's table has in-frame clones only and misses some. The data contain fewer than 200,000 clones, about 88% of them seen just once; the ten biggest clones take up less than 0.3%. Sample: PBMCs. The receptors were sampled from a girl less than two years old in good health and CMV-seronegative.

This sequence joins TRBV5-1 and TRBJ2-6; 9 bases align to TRBD1. The V gene end was trimmed by 0 bases and the J gene end by 9 bases; junction bases not matched to a gene: 7. Germline CDR1 SGHRS, CDR2 YFSETQ. The CDR3 is 16 amino acids. CDR3 residues: CASSLGSGTGLNVLTF. The CDR3 DNA reads TGCGCCAGCAGCTTGGGGTCCGGGACAGGGCTCAACGTCCTGACTTTC.

V and J are TRBV29-1 and TRBJ1-1, with D possibly TRBD1 on 6 matching bases. The CDR3 runs 12 residues. Trimming stripped 6 bases from V and 1 base from J, with 9 bases between. CDR1 is SQVTM and CDR2 is ANQGSEA in the germline V gene. CDR3 nucleotides: TGCAGCGTCCAACAGGGGAACACTGAAGCTTTCTTT. Translation gives CSVQQGNTEAFF.